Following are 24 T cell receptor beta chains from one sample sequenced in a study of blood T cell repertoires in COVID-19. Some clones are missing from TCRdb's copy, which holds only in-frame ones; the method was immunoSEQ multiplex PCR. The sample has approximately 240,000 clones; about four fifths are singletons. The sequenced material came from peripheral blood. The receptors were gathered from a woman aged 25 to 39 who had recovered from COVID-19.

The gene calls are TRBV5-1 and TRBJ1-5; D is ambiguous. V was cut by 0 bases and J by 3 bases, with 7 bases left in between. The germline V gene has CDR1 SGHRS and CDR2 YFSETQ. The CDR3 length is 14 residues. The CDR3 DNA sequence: TGCGCCAGCAGCTTGGATCCACTCAATCAGCCCCAGCATTTT. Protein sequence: CASSLDPLNQPQHF. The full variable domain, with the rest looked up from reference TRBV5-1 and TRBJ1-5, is KAGVTQTPRYLIKTRGQQVTLSCSPISGHRSVSWYQQTPGQGLQFLFEYFSETQRNKGNFPGRFSGRQFSNSRSEMNVSTLELGDSALYLCASSLDPLNQPQHFGDGTRLSIL.

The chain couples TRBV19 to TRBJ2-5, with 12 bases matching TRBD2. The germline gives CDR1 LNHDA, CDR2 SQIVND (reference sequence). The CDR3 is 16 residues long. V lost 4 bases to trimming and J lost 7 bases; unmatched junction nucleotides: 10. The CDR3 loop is CASSTGGPGLAGTQYF. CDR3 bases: TGTGCCAGTAGTACCGGGGGGCCGGGACTAGCGGGGACCCAGTACTTC.

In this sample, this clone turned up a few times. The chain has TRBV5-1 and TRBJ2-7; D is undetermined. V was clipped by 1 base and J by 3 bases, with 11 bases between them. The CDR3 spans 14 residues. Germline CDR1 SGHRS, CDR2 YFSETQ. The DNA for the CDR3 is TGCGCCAGCAGCTTGAGCGAGGCGTACTACGAGCAGTACTTC. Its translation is CASSLSEAYYEQYF.

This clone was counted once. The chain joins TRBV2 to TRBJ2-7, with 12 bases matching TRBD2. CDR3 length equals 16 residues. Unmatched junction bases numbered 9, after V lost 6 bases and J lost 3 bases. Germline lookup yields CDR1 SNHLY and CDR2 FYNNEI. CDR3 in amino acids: CASRGAGLAGNYEQYF. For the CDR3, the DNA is TGTGCCAGCAGGGGTGCCGGACTAGCGGGAAACTACGAGCAGTACTTC.

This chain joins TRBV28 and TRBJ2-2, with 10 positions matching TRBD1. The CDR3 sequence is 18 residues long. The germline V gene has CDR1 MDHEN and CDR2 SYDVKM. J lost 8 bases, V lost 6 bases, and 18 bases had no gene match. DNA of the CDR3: TGTGCCAGCAGACCGCCCCGGCGGGACAGGGGTCTAGCGGGGGAGCTGTTTTTT. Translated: CASRPPRRDRGLAGELFF.

Here the CDR3 reads CASSIGRGTDTQYF. CDR3 nucleotide sequence: TGTGCCAGCAGCATCGGGCGGGGAACAGATACGCAGTATTTT. The chain recombines TRBV7-2 with TRBJ2-3; tentative D call: TRBD2 (6 bases). CDR1 is SGHTA, CDR2 FQGNSA, per germline. This CDR3 comprises 14 residues. V gave up 5 bases and J gave up 3 bases, with 12 bases separating them. Full variable domain (rest looked up from reference TRBV7-2 and TRBJ2-3): GAGVSQSPSNKVTEKGKDVELRCDPISGHTALYWYRQSLGQGLEFLIYFQGNSAPDKSGLPSDRFSAERTGGSVSTLTIQRTQQEDSAVYLCASSIGRGTDTQYFGPGTRLTVL.

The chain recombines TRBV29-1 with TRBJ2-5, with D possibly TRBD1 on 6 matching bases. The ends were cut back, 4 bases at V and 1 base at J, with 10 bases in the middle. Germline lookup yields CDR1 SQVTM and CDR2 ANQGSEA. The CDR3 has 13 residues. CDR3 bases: TGCAGCGTTGCGTCAGGGGTCCAAGAGACCCAGTACTTC. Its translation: CSVASGVQETQYF.

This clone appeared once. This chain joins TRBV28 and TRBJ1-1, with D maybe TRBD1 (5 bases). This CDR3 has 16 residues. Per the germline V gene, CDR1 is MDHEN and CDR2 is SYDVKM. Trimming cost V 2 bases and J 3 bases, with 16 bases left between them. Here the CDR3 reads CASSLAGMGLDTEAFF. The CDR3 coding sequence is TGTGCCAGCAGTTTAGCAGGGATGGGACTTGACACTGAAGCTTTCTTT.

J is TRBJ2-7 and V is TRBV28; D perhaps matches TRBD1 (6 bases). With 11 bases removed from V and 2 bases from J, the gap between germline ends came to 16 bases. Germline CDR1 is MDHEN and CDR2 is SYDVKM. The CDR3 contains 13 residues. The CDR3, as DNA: TGTGCCGGGAGACAGGTAGGAACCTACGAGCAGTACTTC. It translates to CAGRQVGTYEQYF.

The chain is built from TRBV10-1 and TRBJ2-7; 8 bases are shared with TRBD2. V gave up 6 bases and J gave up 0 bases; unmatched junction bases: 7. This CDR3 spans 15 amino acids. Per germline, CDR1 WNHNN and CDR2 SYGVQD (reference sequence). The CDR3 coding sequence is TGCGCCAGCAGCCCCCGGGAGGGGATCTCCTACGAGCAGTACTTC. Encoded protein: CASSPREGISYEQYF.

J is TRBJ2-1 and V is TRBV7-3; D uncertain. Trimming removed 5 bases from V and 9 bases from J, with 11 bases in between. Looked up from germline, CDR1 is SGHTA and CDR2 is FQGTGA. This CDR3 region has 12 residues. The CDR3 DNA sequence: TGTGCCAGCAGCCTTACACGATCTGAGCAGTTCTTC. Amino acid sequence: CASSLTRSEQFF. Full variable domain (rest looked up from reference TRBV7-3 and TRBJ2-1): GAGVSQTPSNKVTEKGKYVELRCDPISGHTALYWYRQSLGQGPEFLIYFQGTGAADDSGLPNDRFFAVRPEGSVSTLKIQRTERGDSAVYLCASSLTRSEQFFGPGTRLTVL.

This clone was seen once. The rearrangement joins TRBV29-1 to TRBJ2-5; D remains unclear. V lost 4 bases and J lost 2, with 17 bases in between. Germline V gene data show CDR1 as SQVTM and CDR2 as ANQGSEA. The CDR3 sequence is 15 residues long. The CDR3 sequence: CSVGWSTSAQETQYF. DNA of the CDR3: TGCAGCGTTGGGTGGAGTACCTCGGCTCAAGAGACCCAGTACTTC.

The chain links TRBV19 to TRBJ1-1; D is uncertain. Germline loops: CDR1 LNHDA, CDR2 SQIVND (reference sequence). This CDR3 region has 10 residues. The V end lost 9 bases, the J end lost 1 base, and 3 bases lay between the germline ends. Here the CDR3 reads CASRNTEAFF. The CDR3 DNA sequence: TGTGCCAGCCGGAACACTGAAGCTTTCTTT.

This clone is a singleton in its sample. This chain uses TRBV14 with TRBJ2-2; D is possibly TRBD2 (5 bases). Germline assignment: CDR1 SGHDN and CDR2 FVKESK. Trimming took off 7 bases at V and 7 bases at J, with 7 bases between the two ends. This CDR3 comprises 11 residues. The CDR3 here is CASTGGGELFF. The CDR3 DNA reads TGTGCCAGCACCGGAGGCGGGGAGCTGTTTTTT. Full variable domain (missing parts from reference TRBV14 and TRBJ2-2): EAGVTQFPSHSVIEKGQTVTLRCDPISGHDNLYWYRRVMGKEIKFLLHFVKESKQDESGMPNNRFLAERTGGTYSTLKVQPAELEDSGVYFCASTGGGELFFGEGSRLTVL.

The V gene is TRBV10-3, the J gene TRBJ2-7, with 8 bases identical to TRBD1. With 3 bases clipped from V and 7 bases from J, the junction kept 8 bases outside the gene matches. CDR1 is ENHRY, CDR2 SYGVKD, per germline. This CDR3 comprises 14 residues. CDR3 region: CAISEGQGPSEQYF. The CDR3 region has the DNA TGTGCCATCAGTGAAGGACAGGGTCCATCGGAGCAGTACTTC.

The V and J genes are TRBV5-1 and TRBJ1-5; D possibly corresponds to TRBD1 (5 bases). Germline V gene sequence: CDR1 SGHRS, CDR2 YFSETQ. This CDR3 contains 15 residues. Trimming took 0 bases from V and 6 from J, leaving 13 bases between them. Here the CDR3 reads CASSLGDGGGQPQHF. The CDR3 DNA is TGCGCCAGCAGCTTGGGGGACGGCGGGGGTCAGCCCCAGCATTTT.

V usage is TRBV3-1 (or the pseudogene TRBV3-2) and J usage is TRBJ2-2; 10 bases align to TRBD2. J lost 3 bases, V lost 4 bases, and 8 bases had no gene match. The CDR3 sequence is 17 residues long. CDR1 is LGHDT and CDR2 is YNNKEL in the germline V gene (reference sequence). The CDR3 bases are TGTGCCAGCAGCCTCAGCGGGAGGGCCCAGGACACCGGGGAGCTGTTTTTT. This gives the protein CASSLSGRAQDTGELFF.

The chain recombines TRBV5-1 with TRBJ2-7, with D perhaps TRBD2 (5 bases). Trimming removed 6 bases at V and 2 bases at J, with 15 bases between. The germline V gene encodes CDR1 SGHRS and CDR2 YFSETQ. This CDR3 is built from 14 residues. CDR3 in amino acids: CASKKLEGTYEQYF. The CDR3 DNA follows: TGCGCCAGCAAAAAGTTAGAGGGAACCTACGAGCAGTACTTC. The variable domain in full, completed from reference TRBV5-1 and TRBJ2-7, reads KAGVTQTPRYLIKTRGQQVTLSCSPISGHRSVSWYQQTPGQGLQFLFEYFSETQRNKGNFPGRFSGRQFSNSRSEMNVSTLELGDSALYLCASKKLEGTYEQYFGPGTRLTVT.

In nucleotides, the CDR3 is TGTGCCAGCAGTTTACGGCCGGACAGCTCTGCTGAAGCTTTCTTT. This codes for CASSLRPDSSAEAFF. This chain uses TRBV6-5 with TRBJ1-1, with TRBD1 as a possible D gene (6 bases). Germline CDR1 MNHEY, CDR2 SVGAGI. V was trimmed by 4 bases and J by 6 bases, leaving 18 bases between them. This CDR3 contains 15 residues.

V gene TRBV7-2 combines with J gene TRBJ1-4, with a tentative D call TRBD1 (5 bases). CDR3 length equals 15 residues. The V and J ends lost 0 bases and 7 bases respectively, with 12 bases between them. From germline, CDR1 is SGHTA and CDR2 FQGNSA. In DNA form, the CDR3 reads TGTGCCAGCAGCTTAGCGCTCAGGGCTCGTGAAAAACTGTTTTTT. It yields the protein CASSLALRAREKLFF.

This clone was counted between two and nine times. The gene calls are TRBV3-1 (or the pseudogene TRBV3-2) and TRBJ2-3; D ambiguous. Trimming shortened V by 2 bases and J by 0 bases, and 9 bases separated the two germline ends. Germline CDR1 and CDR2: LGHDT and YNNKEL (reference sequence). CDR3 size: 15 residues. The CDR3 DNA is TGTGCCAGCAGCCAACTGGCGGTCAGCACAGATACGCAGTATTTT. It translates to CASSQLAVSTDTQYF.

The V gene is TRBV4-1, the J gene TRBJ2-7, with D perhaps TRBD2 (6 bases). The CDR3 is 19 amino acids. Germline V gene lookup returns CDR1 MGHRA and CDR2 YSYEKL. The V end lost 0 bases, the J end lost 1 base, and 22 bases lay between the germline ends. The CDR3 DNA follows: TGCGCCAGCAGCCAAGACCTTCAGATTCTCGGCGGGACTTCCTACGAGCAGTACTTC. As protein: CASSQDLQILGGTSYEQYF.

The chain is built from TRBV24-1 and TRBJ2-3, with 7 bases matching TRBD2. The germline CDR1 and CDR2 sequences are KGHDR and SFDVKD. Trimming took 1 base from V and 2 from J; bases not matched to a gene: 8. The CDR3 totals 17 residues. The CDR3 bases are TGTGCCACCAGTGATTTCTTGGGGGGACTAACCACAGATACGCAGTATTTT. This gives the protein CATSDFLGGLTTDTQYF.

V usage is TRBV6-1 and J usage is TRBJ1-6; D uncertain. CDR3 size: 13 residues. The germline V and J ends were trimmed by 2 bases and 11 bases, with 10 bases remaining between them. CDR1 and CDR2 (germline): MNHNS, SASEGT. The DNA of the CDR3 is TGTGCCAGCAGTGAAATTGGGGAGGCACCCCTCCACTTT. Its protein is CASSEIGEAPLHF.